This T cell receptor (beta chain) was profiled in a study of regulatory T cells in long-lasting Graves disease (dated by TCRdb to 2020 to 2022). About the study as a whole: Antithyroid drugs had been taken for less than 3 months by newly diagnosed Graves' disease patients. Patients with persistent Graves' disease were compared with patients with newly diagnosed Graves' disease using TCR sequencing and RNA sequencing of peripheral blood. The study was registered as a clinical trial and conducted in China. A total of roughly 35 samples were covered by TCR sequencing, comprising approximately 13 persistent and around 20 newly diagnosed Graves' disease patients.

On the study overall, not on this receptor specifically: Compared with newly diagnosed patients, patients with persistent Graves' disease had lower TCR Shannon entropy and fewer highly expanded clones, which suggests clonal expansion. The authors noted that the small sample size was a limitation that may lower accuracy. Persistent patients shared more public clonotypes among themselves (roughly 2,700) than newly diagnosed patients did (more than 850). Sequencing and analysis were limited to the TCR beta chain. TRBV28, TRBJ1-2 and TRBJ2-5 were preferentially used in persistent disease, while TRBV20-1 and TRBJ2-1 were favored in newly diagnosed disease. Only peripheral blood was studied, because thyroid tissue, the primary lesion, was inaccessible.

The CDR3, cysteine through phenylalanine, is 15 amino acids long. Solely the CDR3 DNA is kept, with 45 bases framed from the first base. The CDR1 and CDR2 encoded by the germline V gene are SQVTM and ANQGSEA. V sheds 5 bases and J sheds 0 bases, leaving 16 bases between their ends. This clonotype was observed many times. Its cognate antigen has yet to be identified. No base qualities exist here, and no much larger clone lies one base off it. Preparation of the library involved multiplex PCR. Sequenced using an Illumina HiSeq 4000. TCR beta libraries were built with iRepertoire HTBI primers and Arm-PCR amplification of CDR3 regions. Before sequencing, the PCR products went through gel purification. Concerning the study's data processing: Gene usage analysis of CDR3 amino acid clonotypes relied on the approximately 62 TRBV and around 14 TRBJ segments identified across samples. COPE and FqMerger were used to merge the filtered high-quality paired reads into contigs. Contigs were aligned with BLAST to IMGT TRBV, TRBD and TRBJ reference genes, and CDR3 was defined per IMGT. Highly expanded clones were defined as clonotypes with a frequency above 0.1%. Shannon entropy was used to measure repertoire diversity, and the Gini coefficient was used to measure V-J evenness. A clonotype found in more than one individual was treated as public. The raw public reads went through TCRdb reprocessing: fastp at Q25, MiXCR clone calling, in-frame beta chains kept. Rows merge per CDR3 protein into single entries with the most common DNA and genes. Here the V and J calls rest on TCRdb's processing, not on the authors' analysis. The sample table holds around 470,000 distinct CDR3 sequences, of which less than 15% were seen once. The ten largest clones take up around a sixth of the sample.

Per the publication, the time point label means: newly diagnosed GD, antithyroid drugs for less than 3 months. For both TCR sequencing and RNA sequencing, RNA was extracted from PBMCs using TRIzol. The diagnosis of Graves' disease followed American Thyroid Association guidelines. Recruitment of patients was carried out at an endocrinology department in Xi'an, China. From each patient, approximately 9.9 milliliters of peripheral blood was collected into an EDTA anticoagulant tube. Ficoll Paque Plus density gradient separation was used to isolate PBMCs, and no further T cell sorting was done. An Agilent 2100 Bioanalyzer and agarose gel were used to check RNA quality, and a NanoDrop 2000 was used to measure RNA concentration. The sample was also reused in another study, on T cells in Graves' hyperthyroidism and ophthalmopathy. The second study's paper adds: Graves' hyperthyroidism was defined as stable when no progression to ophthalmopathy occurred over 18 months of follow-up. The hyperthyroidism patients were between 18 and 65 years old and newly diagnosed, with a disease duration of less than 2 months. The study excluded patients with uncontrolled infections, other autoimmune diseases, pregnancy or lactation. Diagnoses relied on clinical symptoms, serum thyroxine and TRAb, thyroid ultrasound and orbital computed tomography. For the first round of RT-PCR on the TCR CDR3, the HTBI primer set was used together with the Qiagen OneStep RT-PCR kit. Blood samples also contained most of the expanded thyroid clonotypes (frequency above 0.001), which suggests that blood repertoires may reflect thyroid immune responses. In cross-validation, a model built on a 13 V-J signature told ophthalmopathy apart from stable hyperthyroidism with under 90% sensitivity and approximately 84% specificity, and in testing the same model reached 80%/75%. In validation, the model predicted progression to ophthalmopathy a median of 6.5 months before onset, with about 64% sensitivity and nearly 75% specificity. TCR V-J signatures able to tell the groups apart were searched for in a discovery cohort of approximately 95 patients, of whom roughly 42 had Graves' ophthalmopathy and about 55 had stable Graves' hyperthyroidism. Whether ophthalmopathy could be predicted prospectively was tested in an independent validation cohort made up of roughly 20 hyperthyroidism patients plus 17 patients who later progressed to ophthalmopathy. The approximately 90 discovery patients were randomly split 7:3 into training and test sets. Thyroid tissue and blood T-cell repertoires from six or seven Graves' hyperthyroidism patients were also compared in the study. After sampling, hyperthyroidism patients received methimazole starting at 30 mg daily, and ophthalmopathy patients received high-dose intravenous methylprednisolone. A second multiplex PCR round built the libraries, followed by size selection and purification. Libraries were sequenced paired-end with 100 bp reads on an Illumina HiSeq2000. Raw data were processed with SOAPnuke, discarding reads with adapters, uncalled bases, mean Phred below 15, or no exact constant-primer or identifier match. High-quality paired reads were merged with COPE v1.2.5, and unique nucleotide sequences were defined as clonotypes. Clonotypes were aligned to IMGT TRBV, TRBD and TRBJ reference segments using MiTCR v1.1. Analysis was restricted to V-J combinations with a frequency above 0.0001, which covered about 99% of repertoires. The TCS score was defined as F50 (clonal expansion) divided by E x V (chaos), with BLOSUM62-based TCRdist calculated between CDR3 peptides within each V-J. Welch's t-statistics and random forest reduced fewer than 550 V-J features to 10 to 15, which were used in a naive Bayes classifier (R e1071). No statistical method was used to fix the sample size in advance, and group allocation was not hidden from the investigators. TCR Vbeta CDR3 sequencing of approximately 140 peripheral blood samples (under 45 ophthalmopathy, 75 to 85 hyperthyroidism and roughly 17 progressor patients) is reported in the paper.

The sample in question was peripheral blood mononuclear cells (PBMCs), obtained at new diagnosis, from a patient treated with antithyroid drugs. The sequence is built from TRBV29-1 and TRBJ1-1; tentative D gene TRBD1, with 6 bases matching. The source is a woman between 45 and 65 years old with Graves disease. Donor details come from another sample of the same person, matched by shared clones. The encoded CDR3 is CSVRGASSMNTEAFF. The nucleotides read TGCAGCGTTCGGGGGGCATCGAGCATGAACACTGAAGCTTTCTTT.